The 13 T cell receptor beta chains below come from one sample, sequenced in a study of identical twins. TCRdb re-derived calls from the 5' RACE reads in MiXCR, one entry per CDR3 protein. The sample has 270,000 or so distinct CDR3 sequences; approximately 8.3% are singletons. These data were also reused for a study on yellow fever vaccine responses in identical twins.

The sequenced sample consisted of CD8+ T cells sorted from blood. Source of these receptors: a woman under 30 in good health.

This clonotype was found a few times. The chain has TRBV27 and TRBJ2-7, with TRBD1 matching 9 bases. V dropped 0 bases and J dropped 6; count of bases not matched to a gene: 6. Germline V lookup: CDR1 MNHEY, CDR2 SMNVEV (reference sequence). The CDR3 has 15 residues. The CDR3 sequence is CASSLSPGQGTEQYF. The CDR3 region has the DNA TGTGCCAGCAGTTTATCCCCGGGACAGGGTACCGAGCAGTACTTC.

This clonotype was seen ten or more times. The rearrangement joins TRBV5-1 to TRBJ1-2, with no clear D. V shed 3 bases and J shed 8 bases, with 11 bases lying between them. CDR3 size: 12 residues. CDR1 and CDR2 from the germline V gene are SGHRS and YFSETQ. The chain's CDR3 is CASSSVGNGYTF. As DNA, the CDR3 is TGCGCCAGCAGCTCAGTGGGGAACGGCTACACCTTC.

This clonotype has only a few counts. The J gene is TRBJ2-5, the V gene TRBV7-9, with D possibly matching TRBD1 (6 bases). Looked up from germline, CDR1 is SEHNR and CDR2 is FQNEAQ (reference sequence). V lost 4 bases and J 5 bases, leaving 20 bases between the germline ends. This CDR3 has 16 amino acids. CDR3 in amino acids: CASSSPTGQLQETQYF. The CDR3 region has the DNA TGTGCCAGCAGCTCCCCCACCGGACAGCTACAGGAGACCCAGTACTTC.

This clonotype was found a few times. This rearrangement joins TRBV30 to TRBJ1-1, with D possibly being TRBD1 (5 bases). Looked up from germline, CDR1 is GTSNPN and CDR2 is SVGIG (reference sequence). V was pared by 0 bases and J by 6 bases, with 11 bases between. CDR3 size: 13 residues. The CDR3 loop reads CAWSVGGAAEAFF. The CDR3 DNA is TGTGCCTGGAGTGTGGGAGGGGCCGCTGAAGCTTTCTTT. Full variable domain (remainder filled in from reference TRBV30 and TRBJ1-1): SQTIHQWPATLVQPVGSPLSLECTVEGTSNPNLYWYRQAAGRGLQLLFYSVGIGQISSEVPQNLSASRPQDRQFILSSKKLLLSDSGFYLCAWSVGGAAEAFFGQGTRLTVV.

This chain connects TRBV27 to TRBJ2-3, with TRBD2 identical over 14 bases. This CDR3 contains 15 residues. Germline CDR1 MNHEY, CDR2 SMNVEV (reference sequence). V lost 4 bases and J lost 8; bases outside the gene matches: 5. The chain's CDR3 is CASSWGTSGSATQYF. The CDR3, as DNA: TGTGCCAGCAGTTGGGGGACTAGCGGGAGTGCTACGCAGTATTTT.

At least ten counts were recorded for this clonotype. The rearrangement joins TRBV5-6 to TRBJ2-1; D is unresolved. Trimming left V 2 bases short and J 7 bases short, with 4 bases between. Germline CDR1 reads SGHDT; CDR2 reads YYEEEE. The CDR3 runs 11 residues. The CDR3 here is CASSFANEQFF. The CDR3 coding sequence is TGTGCCAGCAGCTTCGCAAATGAGCAGTTCTTC. The whole variable domain, filled in from reference TRBV5-6 and TRBJ2-1, reads DAGVTQSPTHLIKTRGQQVTLRCSPKSGHDTVSWYQQALGQGPQFIFQYYEEEERQRGNFPDRFSGHQFPNYSSELNVNALLLGDSALYLCASSFANEQFFGPGTRLTVL.

This clonotype was recorded a few times. This chain links TRBV20-1 with TRBJ2-7, with 7 bases matching TRBD2. With V trimmed by 0 bases and J by 0 bases, 8 bases remained unmatched. Germline assignment: CDR1 DFQATT and CDR2 SNEGSKA (reference sequence). The CDR3 runs to 16 residues. Here the CDR3 DNA reads TGCAGTGCTAGAGATTATCCTAGCGGAATCTCCTACGAGCAGTACTTC. Encoded protein: CSARDYPSGISYEQYF.

This chain joins TRBV5-1 and TRBJ1-1; 7 bases agree with TRBD1. The germline gives CDR1 SGHRS, CDR2 YFSETQ. The CDR3 is made up of 14 amino acids. With V trimmed by 4 bases and J by 0 bases, 3 bases remained unmatched. CDR3 sequence: CASSGTGVNTEAFF. The CDR3 nucleotides are TGCGCCAGCAGCGGAACAGGGGTGAACACTGAAGCTTTCTTT.

This clonotype has a count of ten or more. The CDR3 DNA follows: TGTGCCAGCAGTTTCCAATTCACCACAGATACGCAGTATTTT. Amino acids: CASSFQFTTDTQYF. The chain couples TRBV27 to TRBJ2-3; D remains ambiguous. The V gene lost 3 bases and the J gene lost 2 bases, with 9 bases spanning the gap. Per the germline V gene, CDR1 is MNHEY and CDR2 is SMNVEV (reference sequence). The CDR3 sequence is 14 residues long.

This clonotype turned up a few times. The rearrangement links TRBV7-9 to TRBJ2-1; 7 nucleotides align to TRBD2. The CDR3 has 15 amino acids. The trim removed 6 bases at V and 4 bases at J, leaving 9 bases unmatched. CDR1 is SEHNR, CDR2 FQNEAQ, per germline (reference sequence). CDR3 loop: CASSPLAEGYNEQFF. The CDR3 DNA is TGTGCCAGCAGTCCTCTAGCGGAAGGGTACAATGAGCAGTTCTTC.

This clonotype showed up many times. The chain recombines TRBV7-9 with TRBJ2-1; D may correspond to TRBD1 or TRBD2 (6 bases each). The V end was cut by 4 bases, the J end by 0 bases, with 16 bases between. Germline-derived CDR1 and CDR2 are SEHNR and FQNEAQ (reference sequence). The length of the CDR3 is 17 residues. CDR3 protein: CASSSRGGVSSYNEQFF. The CDR3 bases are TGTGCCAGCAGCTCCAGGGGCGGGGTGAGCTCCTACAATGAGCAGTTCTTC.

The rearrangement joins TRBV2 to TRBJ2-7; 8 nucleotides match TRBD1. Germline values: CDR1 SNHLY, CDR2 FYNNEI. The CDR3 consists of 14 residues. The J segment lost 9 bases and the V segment lost 6 bases, leaving 13 bases of the junction unmatched. CDR3 nucleotides: TGTGCCAGCAGAGTCAGGGGGCGTTACGTCGTGCAGTACTTC. Residues: CASRVRGRYVVQYF.

In its sample, this clonotype was seen a few times. The rearrangement uses TRBV10-2 and TRBJ2-3, with 7 bases that match TRBD1. Looked up from germline, CDR1 is WSHSY and CDR2 is SAAADI. J was trimmed by 1 base and V by 7 bases; bases with no gene match: 8. This CDR3 region has 15 residues. The CDR3: CASIGGQTGTDTQYF. The CDR3, as DNA: TGCGCCAGCATAGGGGGACAGACGGGCACAGATACGCAGTATTTT.